This T cell receptor beta chain was documented in a study of human T cells and chemical hapten exposure. The germline V gene encodes CDR1 SGDLS and CDR2 YYNGEE. Trimming removed 0 bases from V and 4 bases from J, with 7 bases in between. CDR3 length: 13 amino acids. Sample time point: healthy volunteer bleed at 2 weeks. RNA extraction used unfractionated whole blood as the source of total RNA. In the original analysis: TCR counts had a median of around 94,000 per sample and spanned roughly 23,224 to 690,600. TCRdb recomputed calls from the RACE reads with MiXCR, one row per CDR3 protein. These V and J calls rely on TCRdb rather than the paper's analysis. The sample holds 45,000 or so distinct CDR3 sequences; roughly 4.1% are singletons and the top ten take around 5.8%. This clonotype was counted ten times or more.

Sequenced material: whole blood. The source is a human donor in good health. Some clones in this sample may be carry-over from other donors' samples. V and J are TRBV9 and TRBJ1-2; tentative D call: TRBD1 (6 bases). This CDR3 is CASSVGGGYGYTF. CDR3 nucleotide sequence: TGTGCCAGCAGCGTAGGAGGGGGCTATGGCTACACCTTC.